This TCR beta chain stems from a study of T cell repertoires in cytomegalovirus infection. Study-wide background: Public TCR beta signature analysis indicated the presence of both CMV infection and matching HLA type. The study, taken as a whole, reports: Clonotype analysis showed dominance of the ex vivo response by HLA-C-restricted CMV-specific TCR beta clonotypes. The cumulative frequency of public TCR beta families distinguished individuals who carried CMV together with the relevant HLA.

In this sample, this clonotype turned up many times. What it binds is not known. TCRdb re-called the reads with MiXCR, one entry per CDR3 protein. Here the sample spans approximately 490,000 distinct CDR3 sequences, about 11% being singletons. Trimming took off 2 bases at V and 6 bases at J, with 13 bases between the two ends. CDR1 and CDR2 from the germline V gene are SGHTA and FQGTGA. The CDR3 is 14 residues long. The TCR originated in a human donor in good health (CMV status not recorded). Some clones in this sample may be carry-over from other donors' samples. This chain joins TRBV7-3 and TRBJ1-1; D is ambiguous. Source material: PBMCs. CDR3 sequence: CASSLSSLRAEAFF. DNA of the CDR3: TGTGCCAGCAGCTTATCCTCTCTTAGGGCTGAAGCTTTCTTT.